The clone carrying this T cell receptor (beta chain) was seen repeatedly, ten times or more. No antigen is known for it. What supplied the PBMCs was 7.5 to 10 ml of fresh peripheral blood. The entry originates in a study of Graves' ophthalmopathy and Graves' hyperthyroidism. At the level of the study: The authors collected peripheral blood at initial diagnosis, before any treatment. Study conclusions and caveats: Built on 13 signatures, a model told ophthalmopathy apart from stable hyperthyroidism with about 91% sensitivity and around 80% specificity. Ophthalmopathy progression cases were predicted by the model with 55% to 71% sensitivity and 72.22% specificity.

TCR beta CDR3 amplification used RNA transcripts. The library came from an HTBI-primed first-round RT-PCR and a second-round multiplex PCR. One entry per CDR3 protein, called by TCRdb with MiXCR from the multiplex PCR reads. The sample has about 220,000 distinct CDR3 sequences; about 22% are singletons. Germline V gene data show CDR1 as LGHDT and CDR2 as YNNKEL (reference sequence). The V end lost 4 bases, the J end lost 1 base, and 8 bases lay between the germline ends. The CDR3 has 14 residues. The clonotype originates from a woman aged 50 to 60 with Graves' ophthalmopathy. Sequencing was done on a sample of peripheral blood. The gene calls are TRBV3-1 and TRBJ1-3; D is possibly TRBD1 (6 bases). The CDR3 protein is CASSPRGSGNTIYF. Here the CDR3 DNA reads TGTGCCAGCAGCCCCAGGGGTTCTGGAAACACCATATATTTT.